This section outlines one T cell receptor (beta chain) sequence together with its context. This sample was taken from a study of Graves' ophthalmopathy and Graves' hyperthyroidism. The CDR3 is made up of 16 amino acids. Trimming pared 2 bases from V and 5 bases from J, leaving 18 bases between. The germline gives CDR1 SNHLY, CDR2 FYNNEI. RNA served as the template for amplifying TCR beta CDR3 regions. An opening RT-PCR round employed HTBI primers and preceded a second-round multiplex PCR. TCRdb reanalysed the multiplex PCR reads using MiXCR and keeps one entry per CDR3 protein. The sample has about 400,000 distinct CDR3 sequences; roughly 21% are singletons.

Sample: peripheral blood. This receptor was identified in a woman between 18 and 30 years old with stable Graves' hyperthyroidism. The V gene is TRBV2, the J gene TRBJ1-1; D uncertain. CDR3 loop: CASSEKLVGHATEAFF. In DNA, the CDR3 is TGTGCCAGCAGTGAAAAGCTAGTGGGCCACGCGACTGAAGCTTTCTTT.